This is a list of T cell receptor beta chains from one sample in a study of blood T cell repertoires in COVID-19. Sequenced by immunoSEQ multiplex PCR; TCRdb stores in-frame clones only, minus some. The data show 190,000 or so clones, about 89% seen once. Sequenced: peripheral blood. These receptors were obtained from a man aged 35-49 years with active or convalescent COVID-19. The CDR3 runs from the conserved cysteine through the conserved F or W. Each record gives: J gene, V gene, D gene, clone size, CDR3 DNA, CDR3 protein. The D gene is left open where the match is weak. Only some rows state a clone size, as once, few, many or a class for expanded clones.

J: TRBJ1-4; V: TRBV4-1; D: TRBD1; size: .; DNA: TGCGCCAGCAGCCAACGGACCGGACAGGCTAATGAAAAACTGTTTTTT; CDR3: CASSQRTGQANEKLFF
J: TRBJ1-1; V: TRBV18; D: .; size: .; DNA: TGTGCCAGCTCACCAAGGCGGGGGCCGAACACTGAAGCTTTCTTT; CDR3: CASSPRRGPNTEAFF
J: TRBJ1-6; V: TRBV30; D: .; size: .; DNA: TGTGCCTGGAGTCTTAAAAGTCAGTCACCCCTCCACTTT; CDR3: CAWSLKSQSPLHF
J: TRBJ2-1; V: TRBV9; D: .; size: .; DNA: TGTGCCAGCAGCGTAGGACTAGCCTACAATGAGCAGTTCTTC; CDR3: CASSVGLAYNEQFF
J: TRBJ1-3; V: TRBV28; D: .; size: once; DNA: TGTGCCAGCAGTTTCACCTCGAGGGGAAACACCATATATTTT; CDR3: CASSFTSRGNTIYF
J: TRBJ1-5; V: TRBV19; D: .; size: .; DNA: TGTGCCAGTAGTCAGGGTAGAGGCCAGCCCCAGCATTTT; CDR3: CASSQGRGQPQHF
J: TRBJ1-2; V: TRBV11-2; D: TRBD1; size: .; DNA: TGTGCCAGCAGCTTAGTCCCTTCTACAGGGGGCGGTGGCTACACCTTC; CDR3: CASSLVPSTGGGGYTF
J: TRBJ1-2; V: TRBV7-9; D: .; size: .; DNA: TGTGCCAGCAGCTTAGGATTTCCAGGGGAGCGTCGGGGCTACACCTTC; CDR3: CASSLGFPGERRGYTF
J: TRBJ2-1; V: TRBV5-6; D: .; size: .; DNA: TGTGCCAGCAGCTTGCGGCTAGATTCCTACAATGAGCAGTTCTTC; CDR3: CASSLRLDSYNEQFF
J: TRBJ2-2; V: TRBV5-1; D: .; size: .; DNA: TGCGCCAGCAGCATCGACGCCCAGGGGACCGGGGAGCTGTTTTTT; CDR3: CASSIDAQGTGELFF
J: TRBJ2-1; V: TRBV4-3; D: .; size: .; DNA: TGCGCCAGCAGCCAAGAACCGGGGGTCTCCTACAATGAGCAGTTCTTC; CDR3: CASSQEPGVSYNEQFF
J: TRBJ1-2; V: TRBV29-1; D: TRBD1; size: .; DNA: TGCAGCGTCGAGACAGGGACTAACTATGGCTACACCTTC; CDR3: CSVETGTNYGYTF
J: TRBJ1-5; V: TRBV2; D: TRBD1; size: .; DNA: TGTGCCAGCAGTGAAGGGACAGGGAATCAGCCCCAGCATTTT; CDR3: CASSEGTGNQPQHF
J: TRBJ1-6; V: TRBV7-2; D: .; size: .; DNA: TGTGCCAGCAGCTTAGCCGAGGATTCACCCCTCCACTTT; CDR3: CASSLAEDSPLHF
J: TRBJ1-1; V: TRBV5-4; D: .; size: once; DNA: TGTGCCAGCAGCTCCATGACTGGACAGAACACCGCTGAAGCTTTCTTT; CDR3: CASSSMTGQNTAEAFF
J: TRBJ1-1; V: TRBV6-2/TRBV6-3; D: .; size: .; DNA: TGTGCCAGCAGTTCGGGGGGCCTCACTGAAGCTTTCTTT; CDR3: CASSSGGLTEAFF
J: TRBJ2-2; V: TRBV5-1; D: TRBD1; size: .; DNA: TGCGCCGACGGGACAGGGGTAATGGGGGAGCTGTTTTTT; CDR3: CADGTGVMGELFF
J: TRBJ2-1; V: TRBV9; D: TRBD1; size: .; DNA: TGTGCCAGCAGCACTACAGGGGGCCCCTACAATGAGCAGTTCTTC; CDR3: CASSTTGGPYNEQFF
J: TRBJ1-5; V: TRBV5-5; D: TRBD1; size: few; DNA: TGTGCCAGCAGCTTGTTGACAGGGCCCAATCAGCCCCAGCATTTT; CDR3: CASSLLTGPNQPQHF
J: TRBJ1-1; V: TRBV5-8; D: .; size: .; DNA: TGTGCCAGCAGCTGGACCGGGATGGTGAACACTGAAGCTTTCTTT; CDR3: CASSWTGMVNTEAFF
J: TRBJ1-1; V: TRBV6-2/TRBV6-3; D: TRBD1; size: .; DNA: TGTGCCAGCAGCCGAGGACAGGGCTTCCTGAACACTGAAGCTTTCTTT; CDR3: CASSRGQGFLNTEAFF
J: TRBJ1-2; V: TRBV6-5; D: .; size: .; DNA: TGTGCCAGCAGCCCGAACAGGGTGGGTGGCTACACCTTC; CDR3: CASSPNRVGGYTF
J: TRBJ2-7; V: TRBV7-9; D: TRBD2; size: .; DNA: TGTGCCAGCAGCTACATCGCCTTACTAGCGGGGGCCTCCTACGAGCAGTACTTC; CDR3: CASSYIALLAGASYEQYF
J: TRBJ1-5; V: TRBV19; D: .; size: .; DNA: TGTGCCAGTAGTACATCGTTGGGCACCAATCAGCCCCAGCATTTT; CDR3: CASSTSLGTNQPQHF
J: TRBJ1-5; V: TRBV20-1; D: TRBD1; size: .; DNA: TGCAGTGCTAATGAGGGGGCCTTCGAGTTTCAGCCCCAGCATTTT; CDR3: CSANEGAFEFQPQHF
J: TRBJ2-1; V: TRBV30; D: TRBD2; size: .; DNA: TGTGCCTCAGAATCTAGCGGGGGGGCCAATGAGCAGTTCTTC; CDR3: CASESSGGANEQFF
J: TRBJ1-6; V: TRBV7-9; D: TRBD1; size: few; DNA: TGTGCCAGCAGCCCCCTCAATCTGGTACAGGGGGGCTCACCCCTCCACTTT; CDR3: CASSPLNLVQGGSPLHF
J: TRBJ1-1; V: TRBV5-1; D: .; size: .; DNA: TGCGCCAGCGCGGGGGCAGGTCGACGGCTGAACACTGAAGCTTTCTTT; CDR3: CASAGAGRRLNTEAFF
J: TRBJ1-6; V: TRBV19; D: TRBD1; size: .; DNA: TGTGCCAGTAGTGTCACAGGGGGATTCAATTCACCCCTCCACTTT; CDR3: CASSVTGGFNSPLHF
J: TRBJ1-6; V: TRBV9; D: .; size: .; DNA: TGTGCCAGCAGCGACACCGGGGAAAGTTCACCCCTCCACTTT; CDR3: CASSDTGESSPLHF
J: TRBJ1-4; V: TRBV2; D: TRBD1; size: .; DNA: TGTGCCAGCAGTGGGGGGGGACAGGTCCCACTTTTT; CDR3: CASSGGGQVPLF
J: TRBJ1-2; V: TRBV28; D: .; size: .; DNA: TGTGCCAGCACCAGCCCCGGGGGGCGATCACCCAACTACGGCTACACCTTC; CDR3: CASTSPGGRSPNYGYTF
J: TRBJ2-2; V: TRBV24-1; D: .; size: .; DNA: TGTGCCACCAGTGATCCGCGGGGGAACACCGGGGAGCTGTTTTTT; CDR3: CATSDPRGNTGELFF
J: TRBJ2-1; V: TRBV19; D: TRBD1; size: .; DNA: TGTGCCAGTAGTAGGGGTCCCGGGACAGGGCCTTCCTACAATGAGCAGTTCTTC; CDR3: CASSRGPGTGPSYNEQFF
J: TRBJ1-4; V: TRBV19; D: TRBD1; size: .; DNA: TGTGCCAGTAGTCTCGGACAGGGAAAGCATGAAAAACTGTTTTTT; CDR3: CASSLGQGKHEKLFF
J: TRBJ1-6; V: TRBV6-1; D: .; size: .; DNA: TGTGCCAGCAGTGAACCCCAAGCTAGTTCACCCCTCCACTTT; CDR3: CASSEPQASSPLHF
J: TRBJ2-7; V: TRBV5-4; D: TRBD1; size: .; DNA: TGTGCCAGCAGCGCGACAGGGACCACCTACGAGCAGTACTTC; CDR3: CASSATGTTYEQYF
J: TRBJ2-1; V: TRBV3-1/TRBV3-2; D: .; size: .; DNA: TGTGCCAGCAGCCCAAGGGGGGGTAGCGTCCATGAGCAGTTCTTC; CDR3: CASSPRGGSVHEQFF
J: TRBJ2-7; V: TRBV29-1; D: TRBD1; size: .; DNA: TGCAGCGTAATGGGGACAGGTAGAACCTACGAGCAGTACTTC; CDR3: CSVMGTGRTYEQYF
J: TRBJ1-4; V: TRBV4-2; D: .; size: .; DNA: TGTGCCAGCAGCCAAGAACGGGTTAATGAAAAACTGTTTTTT; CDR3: CASSQERVNEKLFF
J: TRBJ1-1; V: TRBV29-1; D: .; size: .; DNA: TGCAGCGTTGACTCGCGAGGAGCTTTCTTT; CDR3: CSVDSRGAFF
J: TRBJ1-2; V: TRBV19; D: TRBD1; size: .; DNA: TGTGCCAGTAGTCCGAATCCGGGACAGGAGCAAGGAGGCTACACCTTC; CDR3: CASSPNPGQEQGGYTF
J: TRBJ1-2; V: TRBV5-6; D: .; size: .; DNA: TGTGCCAGCAGCTTAGTAGCAGGGTCTGGCTACACCTTC; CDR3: CASSLVAGSGYTF
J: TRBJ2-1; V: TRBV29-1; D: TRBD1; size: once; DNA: TGCAGCGTTGATGGGACAGGGGGGAATGAGCAGTTCTTC; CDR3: CSVDGTGGNEQFF
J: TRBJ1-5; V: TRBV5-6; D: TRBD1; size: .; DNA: TGTGCCAGCAGCTTGGGGCCCGACAGGGGAGAGCCCCAGCATTTT; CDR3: CASSLGPDRGEPQHF
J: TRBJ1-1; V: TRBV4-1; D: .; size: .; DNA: TGCGCCAGCAGCCAAGGAGCTAAGACGCTGACGGTCGGGATTACTGAAGCTTTCTTT; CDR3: CASSQGAKTLTVGITEAFF
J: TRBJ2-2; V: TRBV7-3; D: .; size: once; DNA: TGTGCCAGCAGCTTTTCCCGGGACGGCGGGGCCGGGGAGCTGTTTTTT; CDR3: CASSFSRDGGAGELFF
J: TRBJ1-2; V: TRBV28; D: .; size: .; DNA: TGTGCCAGCAGTCCATTTGACCGAGGTGGCTACACCTTC; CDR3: CASSPFDRGGYTF